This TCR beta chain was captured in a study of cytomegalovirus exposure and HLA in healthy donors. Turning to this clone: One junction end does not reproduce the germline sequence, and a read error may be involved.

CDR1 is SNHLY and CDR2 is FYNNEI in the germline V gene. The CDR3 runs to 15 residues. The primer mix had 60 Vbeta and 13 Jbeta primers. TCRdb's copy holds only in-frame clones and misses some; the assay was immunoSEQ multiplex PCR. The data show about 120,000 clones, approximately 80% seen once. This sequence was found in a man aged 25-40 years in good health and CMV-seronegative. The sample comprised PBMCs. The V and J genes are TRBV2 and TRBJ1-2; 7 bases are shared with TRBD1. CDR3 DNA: TGTGCCAGCAGCTTAAGACAGGGCGCTAACTATGGCTACCCCTTC. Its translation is CASSLRQGANYGYPF.